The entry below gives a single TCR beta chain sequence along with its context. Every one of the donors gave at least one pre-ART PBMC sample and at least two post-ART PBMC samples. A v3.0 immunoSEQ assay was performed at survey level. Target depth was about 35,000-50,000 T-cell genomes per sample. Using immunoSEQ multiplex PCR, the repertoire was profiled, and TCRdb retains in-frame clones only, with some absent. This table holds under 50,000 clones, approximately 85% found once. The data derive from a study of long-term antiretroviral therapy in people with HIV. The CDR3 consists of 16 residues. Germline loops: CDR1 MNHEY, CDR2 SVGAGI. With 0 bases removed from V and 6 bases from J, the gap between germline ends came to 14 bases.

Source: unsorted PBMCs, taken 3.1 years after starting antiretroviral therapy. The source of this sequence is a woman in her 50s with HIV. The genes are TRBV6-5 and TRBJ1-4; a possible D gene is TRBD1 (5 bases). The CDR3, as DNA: TGTGCCAGCAGTTACTCATATGGGGGAATGGATGAAAAACTGTTTTTT. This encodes CASSYSYGGMDEKLFF.